The 29 T cell receptor beta chains below come from one sample, sequenced in a study of cytomegalovirus exposure and HLA in healthy donors. The PCR employed 60 Vbeta primers together with 13 Jbeta primers. Clones were sequenced by immunoSEQ multiplex PCR, and TCRdb holds only the in-frame ones, with some missing. Seen here are around 97,000 clones, 73% observed once, and the top ten hold about 3.7%. What was sequenced was PBMCs. The receptors originated from a man in his forties in good health and CMV-seronegative.

The chain joins TRBV5-8 to TRBJ1-4, with 7 nucleotides matching TRBD1. The CDR3 has 15 residues. Germline CDR1 reads SGHTS; CDR2 reads YDEGEE. V dropped 1 base and J dropped 4; count of bases not matched to a gene: 4. CDR3 amino acids: CASSLLTGNNEKLFF. The CDR3 coding sequence is TGTGCCAGCAGCTTGTTGACAGGGAATAATGAAAAACTGTTTTTT.

J is TRBJ2-1 and V is TRBV4-1; no clear D. The germline gives CDR1 MGHRA, CDR2 YSYEKL. The CDR3 covers 11 residues. With 0 bases removed from V and 9 bases from J, the gap between germline ends came to 3 bases. In nucleotides, the CDR3 is TGCGCCAGCAGCCAAGAAGCTGAGCAGTTCTTC. Its translation is CASSQEAEQFF.

This clone was seen only a few times. V usage is TRBV1 and J usage is TRBJ1-4. TRBV1 is tagged as a pseudogene. This CDR3 comprises 15 residues. The CDR3 DNA reads as TGCACCAGCAGCCAGAACCGGGTCCTAAGGGAAAAACTGTTTTTT. The encoded protein is CTSSQNRVLREKLFF.

This clone is deemed medium-sized. This chain connects TRBV11-1 to TRBJ2-3; 7 bases are shared with TRBD1. The junction had 6 bases not matched to a gene; V was cut back by 6 bases and J by 0 bases. This CDR3 contains 15 residues. The germline CDR1 and CDR2 sequences are SGHAT and FQDESV (reference sequence). DNA of the CDR3: TGTGCCAGCAGTACAGGGGCGGATAGCACAGATACGCAGTATTTT. Translating gives CASSTGADSTDTQYF.

This clone showed up just a few times. The chain links TRBV4-2 to TRBJ1-2; 8 positions agree with TRBD1. Germline V gives CDR1 LGHNA, CDR2 YNFKEQ. The CDR3 runs to 14 residues. After removal of 4 bases from V and 6 bases from J, the junction contained 7 bases not matched to a gene. CDR3 sequence (DNA): TGTGCCAGCAGCCCTGCCGGACAGGGCGATGGCTACACCTTC. It specifies CASSPAGQGDGYTF.

The rearrangement joins TRBV6-5 to TRBJ2-7; D is perhaps TRBD2 (6 bases). Trimming shortened V by 4 bases and J by 1 base, and 8 bases separated the two germline ends. This CDR3 region has 13 residues. Germline assignment: CDR1 MNHEY and CDR2 SVGAGI. The CDR3 DNA reads TGTGCCAGCAGTTGGGGGGTATCCTACGAGCAGTACTTC. Translated: CASSWGVSYEQYF.

The V call is TRBV27, the J call TRBJ2-5, with TRBD2 identical over 9 bases. Germline V gene data show CDR1 as MNHEY and CDR2 as SMNVEV (reference sequence). V was pared by 5 bases and J by 5 bases, with 12 bases of the junction left unmatched. This CDR3 spans 16 amino acids. CDR3: CASSGLLRGGWETQYF. CDR3 DNA: TGTGCCAGCAGTGGGTTGTTGCGGGGGGGCTGGGAGACCCAGTACTTC.

The J gene is TRBJ2-2, the V gene TRBV4-1; 7 bases fit TRBD2. CDR3 size: 17 residues. After removal of 5 bases from V and 1 base from J, the junction contained 10 bases not matched to a gene. CDR1 is MGHRA, CDR2 YSYEKL, per germline. CDR3: CASSVGPGLLNTGELFF. CDR3 in DNA: TGCGCCAGCAGCGTAGGACCGGGACTACTGAACACCGGGGAGCTGTTTTTT.

The rearrangement joins TRBV9 to TRBJ2-5; possibly TRBD1 for D (6 bases). Germline V lookup: CDR1 SGDLS, CDR2 YYNGEE. This CDR3 region has 13 residues. V gave up 4 bases and J gave up 7 bases, with 14 bases separating them. CDR3 loop: CASSPTGLRTQYF. CDR3 sequence (DNA): TGTGCCAGCAGCCCTACAGGGCTGCGGACCCAGTACTTC.

The chain has TRBV5-1 and TRBJ2-1; TRBD2 aligns across 8 bases. The CDR3 covers 15 residues. The germline V gene encodes CDR1 SGHRS and CDR2 YFSETQ. Trimming removed 2 bases from V and 9 bases from J; junction bases left unmatched: 10. CDR3: CASSFDGGALGEQFF. DNA for the CDR3: TGCGCCAGCAGCTTCGACGGGGGGGCCCTTGGTGAGCAGTTCTTC.

This clone was seen only a few times. The V gene is TRBV27, the J gene TRBJ1-2, with D uncertain. The V gene lost 7 bases and the J gene lost 5 bases, with 20 bases spanning the gap. The CDR3 is made up of 15 amino acids. CDR1 is MNHEY and CDR2 is SMNVEV in the germline V gene (reference sequence). The chain's CDR3 is CASTPAGGLLYGYTF. The CDR3 DNA is TGTGCCAGCACTCCCGCGGGAGGGCTATTATATGGCTACACCTTC.

V gene TRBV19 combines with J gene TRBJ2-7, with D maybe TRBD1 (6 bases). The CDR3 spans 15 residues. CDR1 and CDR2 (germline): LNHDA, SQIVND (reference sequence). Trimming stripped 6 bases from V and 5 bases from J, with 20 bases between. CDR3 sequence (DNA): TGTGCCAGTAGGGGGGCATCGGAGATAGCGAACGAGCAGTACTTC. The encoded protein is CASRGASEIANEQYF. Full variable domain (remainder filled in from reference TRBV19 and TRBJ2-7): DGGITQSPKYLFRKEGQNVTLSCEQNLNHDAMYWYRQDPGQGLRLIYYSQIVNDFQKGDIAEGYSVSREKKESFPLTVTSAQKNPTAFYLCASRGASEIANEQYFGPGTRLTVT.

The genes are TRBV7-8 and TRBJ2-3; D not certain. Germline CDR1 and CDR2: SGHVS and FQNEAQ. There are 15 residues in the CDR3. Trimming left V 2 bases short and J 4 bases short, with 13 bases between. CDR3: CASSLRRMLPDTQYF. CDR3 DNA sequence: TGTGCCAGCAGCTTACGCAGGATGCTCCCAGATACGCAGTATTTT.

This clone occurred once. The V gene is TRBV6-1, the J gene TRBJ2-7; 8 nucleotides align to TRBD2. V lost 3 bases to trimming and J lost 1 base; unmatched junction nucleotides: 5. The CDR3 covers 15 residues. The germline CDR1 and CDR2 sequences are MNHNS and SASEGT. The CDR3 spells CASSEAGGTSYEQYF. The CDR3 DNA is TGTGCCAGCAGTGAGGCGGGGGGCACTTCCTACGAGCAGTACTTC.

V and J are TRBV15 and TRBJ2-5; tentatively, D is TRBD1 (5 bases). V was cut by 0 bases and J by 7 bases, with 15 bases left in between. In germline, CDR1 is LNHNV, CDR2 YYDKDF (reference sequence). The CDR3 is made up of 15 amino acids. CDR3 loop: CATSRDRQYLGTQYF. The CDR3 DNA reads as TGTGCCACCAGCAGAGATAGACAGTACCTGGGGACCCAGTACTTC.

The gene calls are TRBV7-6 and TRBJ2-5, with a weak D call TRBD2 (5 bases). The V gene lost 5 bases and the J gene lost 11 bases, with 15 bases spanning the gap. Germline V gene lookup returns CDR1 SGHVS and CDR2 FNYEAQ. This CDR3 spans 12 amino acids. The CDR3 region has the DNA TGTGCCAGCAGCCCCCTTGAGGAGGAGCAGTACTTC. Its translation is CASSPLEEEQYF. Variable domain in full (rest from reference TRBV7-6 and TRBJ2-5): GAGVSQSPRYKVTKRGQDVALRCDPISGHVSLYWYRQALGQGPEFLTYFNYEAQQDKSGLPNDRFSAERPEGSISTLTIQRTEQRDSAMYRCASSPLEEEQYFGPGTRLLVL.

The CDR3 coding sequence is TGTGCCAGTAGTATACACTCGGGACAGGGGATCTATGGCTACACCTTC. It specifies CASSIHSGQGIYGYTF. The chain employs TRBV19 and TRBJ1-2, with 10 nucleotides matching TRBD1. Trimming took 2 bases from V and 4 from J; bases not matched to a gene: 7. Per the germline V gene, CDR1 is LNHDA and CDR2 is SQIVND (reference sequence). There are 16 residues in the CDR3.

The chain carries TRBV5-1 and TRBJ2-5; TRBD2 is a possible D gene (7 bases). The germline gives CDR1 SGHRS, CDR2 YFSETQ. The CDR3 loop spans 15 amino acids. V was cut by 0 bases and J by 4 bases, with 13 bases left in between. CDR3 in amino acids: CASSLAGGQGETQYF. The CDR3 region has the DNA TGCGCCAGCAGCTTGGCGGGGGGCCAGGGAGAGACCCAGTACTTC.

The V and J genes are TRBV9 and TRBJ2-3; D remains ambiguous. Trimming removed 4 bases at V and 2 bases at J, with 5 bases between. Germline CDR1 SGDLS, CDR2 YYNGEE. The CDR3 covers 12 residues. The CDR3 nucleotides read TGTGCCAGCAGCTGGCTCACAGATACGCAGTATTTT. Translating it yields CASSWLTDTQYF. Filled out from reference TRBV9 and TRBJ2-3, the complete variable domain reads DSGVTQTPKHLITATGQRVTLRCSPRSGDLSVYWYQQSLDQGLQFLIQYYNGEERAKGNILERFSAQQFPDLHSELNLSSLELGDSALYFCASSWLTDTQYFGPGTRLTVL.

This rearrangement joins TRBV6-1 to TRBJ1-5; a possible D gene is TRBD1 (6 bases). With 0 bases removed from V and 2 bases from J, the gap between germline ends came to 17 bases. CDR1 and CDR2 from the germline V gene are MNHNS and SASEGT. The CDR3 is 18 amino acids. The CDR3 DNA reads as TGTGCCAGCAGTGAAGCAGGGGGTAGAACCAGGGGCAATCAGCCCCAGCATTTT. Its translation is CASSEAGGRTRGNQPQHF.

The CDR3 spells CASSPPGTGFFNEQFF. CDR3 nucleotide sequence: TGTGCCAGCAGTCCGCCCGGGACAGGGTTCTTTAATGAGCAGTTCTTC. The chain links TRBV27 to TRBJ2-1, with 9 bases fitting TRBD1. The CDR3 has 16 amino acids. V shed 5 bases and J 7 bases; nucleotides not matched to a gene: 12. Per germline, CDR1 MNHEY and CDR2 SMNVEV (reference sequence).

V is TRBV5-6 and J is TRBJ2-7, with D maybe TRBD2 (5 bases). Germline assignment: CDR1 SGHDT and CDR2 YYEEEE. The V end lost 4 bases, the J end lost 4 bases, and 12 bases lay between the germline ends. This CDR3 region has 13 residues. The CDR3 DNA reads as TGTGCCAGCAGCCAAGGACGGGGTTACGAGCAGTACTTC. This sequence encodes CASSQGRGYEQYF.

The chain combines TRBV5-1 with TRBJ2-7; 11 bases fit TRBD2. CDR3 length equals 16 residues. The J segment lost 2 bases and the V segment lost 2 bases, leaving 6 bases of the junction unmatched. Germline loops: CDR1 SGHRS, CDR2 YFSETQ. The CDR3 DNA reads TGCGCCAGCAGCTTAGGTTTGACTAGCGGGACCTACGAGCAGTACTTC. The encoded protein is CASSLGLTSGTYEQYF.

This chain connects TRBV28 to TRBJ1-5; maybe TRBD1 (6 bases). CDR1 is MDHEN, CDR2 SYDVKM, per germline. The CDR3 is 13 residues long. Trimming removed 5 bases at V and 9 bases at J, with 14 bases between. CDR3 bases: TGTGCCAGCAGTGCAGGGGCCGCACGGCCCCAGCATTTT. Protein: CASSAGAARPQHF.

The genes are TRBV7-8 and TRBJ1-6, with 7 bases lining up with TRBD1. Trimming cost V 5 bases and J 7 bases; bases outside gene matches: 5. Germline CDR1 is SGHVS and CDR2 is FQNEAQ. The CDR3 is 14 amino acids. CDR3: CASSHRDRNSPLHF. The CDR3 DNA sequence: TGTGCCAGCAGCCACCGGGACAGAAATTCACCCCTCCACTTT. The full variable domain, its missing parts supplied by reference TRBV7-8 and TRBJ1-6, is GAGVSQSPRYKVAKRGQDVALRCDPISGHVSLFWYQQALGQGPEFLTYFQNEAQLDKSGLPSDRFFAERPEGSVSTLKIQRTQQEDSAVYLCASSHRDRNSPLHFGNGTRLTVT.

This clone was counted once. V is TRBV6-1 and J is TRBJ1-1, with 7 positions matching TRBD1. This CDR3 spans 12 amino acids. Per the germline V gene, CDR1 is MNHNS and CDR2 is SASEGT. Trimming cost V 7 bases and J 6 bases; bases outside gene matches: 5. The CDR3 protein is CASINRGSEAFF. The CDR3 region has the DNA TGTGCCAGCATTAACAGGGGTTCTGAAGCTTTCTTT.

The J gene is TRBJ1-5, the V gene TRBV5-8; possible D gene TRBD1, 6 bases. Trimming took off 6 bases at V and 5 bases at J, with 15 bases between the two ends. Germline V gene data show CDR1 as SGHTS and CDR2 as YDEGEE. The CDR3 consists of 14 residues. DNA of the CDR3: TGTGCCAGCACCCCCCCGACAGGATATCAGCCCCAGCATTTT. It is translated as CASTPPTGYQPQHF.

This chain joins TRBV4-1 and TRBJ2-7, with D hard to call. V shed 4 bases and J shed 1 base, with 11 bases lying between them. Per germline, CDR1 MGHRA and CDR2 YSYEKL. The CDR3 contains 14 residues. This CDR3 reads CASSRIQFSYEQYF. The CDR3 DNA follows: TGCGCCAGCAGCCGGATACAGTTTTCCTACGAGCAGTACTTC.

There are a few counts of this clone. This chain links TRBV11-1 with TRBJ1-1, with 8 bases matching TRBD1. From germline, CDR1 is SGHAT and CDR2 FQDESV (reference sequence). The trim removed 5 bases at V and 6 bases at J, leaving 8 bases unmatched. This CDR3 has 14 amino acids. CDR3 sequence reads: CASSHTGQGAEAFF. CDR3 DNA: TGTGCCAGCAGCCATACCGGACAGGGAGCTGAAGCTTTCTTT.